These T cell receptor beta chains were read from a single sample in a study of regulatory T cells in long-lasting Graves disease. Using its own MiXCR run on the multiplex PCR reads, TCRdb lists one record per CDR3 protein. The sample gives roughly 450,000 distinct CDR3 sequences, 23% of which show up once; around 24% is in the top ten. The sequenced sample was peripheral blood mononuclear cells (PBMCs), obtained when the disease was refractory, from a patient treated with antithyroid drugs. The receptors originated from a female donor with Graves disease. Both conserved end residues are part of each CDR3. A D gene is named only where the DNA matches it firmly. Some rows mark clone size as missing; the rest say once, few, many or name a class of expanded clone.

v_call	j_call	clone_size	d_call	cdr3_aa	cdr3_nt
TRBV20-1	TRBJ2-7	many	-	CSASSDTYEQYF	TGCAGTGCTAGTTCGGACACCTACGAGCAGTACTTC
TRBV7-3	TRBJ2-2	-	-	CASSRSRGTGELFF	TGTGCCAGCAGCCGAAGTCGGGGCACCGGGGAGCTGTTTTTT
TRBV4-3	TRBJ2-7	-	-	CASSQGVGGDEQYF	TGCGCCAGCAGCCAAGGGGTCGGCGGGGACGAGCAGTACTTC
TRBV28	TRBJ2-2	many	-	CASSLVGFGGELFF	TGTGCCAGCAGTTTAGTGGGGTTCGGCGGGGAGCTGTTTTTT
TRBV19	TRBJ1-2	-	TRBD1	CASSPGTGAGRNYGYTF	TGTGCCAGTAGTCCGGGGACAGGGGCCGGCAGAAACTATGGCTACACCTTC
TRBV2	TRBJ2-5	-	TRBD2	CASSLGTTYQETQYF	TGTGCCAGCAGCTTGGGGACTACGTACCAAGAGACCCAGTACTTC
TRBV6-1	TRBJ2-5	many	TRBD2	CASISGMSGWYQETQYF	TGTGCCAGCATAAGCGGGATGTCGGGCTGGTACCAAGAGACCCAGTACTTC
TRBV24-1	TRBJ1-5	many	-	CATGVGSSNQPQHF	TGTGCCACCGGAGTGGGGAGCTCGAATCAGCCCCAGCATTTT
TRBV14	TRBJ2-7	-	-	CASSQEERGILYEQYF	TGTGCCAGCAGCCAAGAGGAGCGCGGGATTCTCTACGAGCAGTACTTC
TRBV5-8	TRBJ2-7	-	-	CASSQTAYEQYF	TGTGCCAGCAGTCAAACCGCCTACGAGCAGTACTTC
TRBV20-1	TRBJ2-5	few	-	CSARKRTEQETQYF	TGCAGTGCTAGAAAAAGGACAGAACAAGAGACCCAGTACTTC
TRBV28	TRBJ2-3	few	TRBD2	CASSSAGVADTQYF	TGTGCCAGCAGTTCAGCGGGAGTAGCAGATACGCAGTATTTT
TRBV19	TRBJ1-1	few	-	CASSIDAGNTEAFF	TGTGCCAGTAGTATAGATGCGGGGAACACTGAAGCTTTCTTT
TRBV5-1	TRBJ2-3	few	-	CASSLMVVAGVPDTQYF	TGCGCCAGCAGCTTGATGGTCGTAGCAGGGGTCCCAGATACGCAGTATTTT
TRBV5-6	TRBJ1-2	-	-	CASRYHTATNYGYTF	TGTGCCAGCAGATACCACACAGCGACTAACTATGGCTACACCTTC
TRBV6-1	TRBJ2-1	-	TRBD2	CASSTGLAGGDEQFF	TGTGCCAGCAGCACAGGACTAGCGGGAGGGGATGAGCAGTTCTTC
TRBV6-9	TRBJ2-7	many	-	CASSSRPGRSSYEQYF	TGTGCCAGCAGTTCCCGGCCGGGACGTAGCTCCTACGAGCAGTACTTC
TRBV19	TRBJ1-5	-	-	CASSIPSGMGQPQHF	TGTGCCAGTAGTATCCCTTCGGGTATGGGACAGCCCCAGCATTTT
TRBV29-1	TRBJ1-3	-	TRBD1	CSVRTGDGNTIYF	TGCAGCGTAAGGACAGGGGATGGAAACACCATATATTTT
TRBV7-6	TRBJ2-5	-	-	CASSNVGTKNQETQYF	TGTGCCAGCAGCAACGTCGGGACGAAGAATCAAGAGACCCAGTACTTC
TRBV19	TRBJ1-6	-	TRBD1	CASRDRARSYNSPLHF	TGTGCCAGCCGGGACAGGGCGAGATCCTATAATTCACCCCTCCACTTT
TRBV5-1	TRBJ2-5	few	-	CASSFRVEETQYF	TGCGCCAGCAGCTTCAGGGTAGAGGAGACCCAGTACTTC
TRBV20-1	TRBJ1-1	-	-	CSARQTGGNTEAFF	TGCAGTGCTAGACAGACGGGGGGGAACACTGAAGCTTTCTTT
TRBV7-3	TRBJ2-7	-	-	CASSLWVGREQYF	TGTGCCAGCAGCTTATGGGTGGGTCGCGAGCAGTACTTC
TRBV2	TRBJ1-2	many	-	CASPISTQGFNYGYTF	TGTGCCAGCCCTATTTCCACCCAGGGGTTTAACTATGGCTACACCTTC
TRBV19	TRBJ1-5	few	-	CAAVPSPGGPVTNQPQHF	TGTGCAGCAGTACCGAGCCCCGGTGGACCGGTAACTAATCAGCCCCAGCATTTT
TRBV13	TRBJ1-4	-	TRBD1	CATALARTGNEKLFF	TGTGCCACCGCCCTGGCGCGGACAGGGAATGAAAAACTGTTTTTT
TRBV3-1	TRBJ1-5	few	-	CASSQDPGDQPQHF	TGTGCCAGCAGCCAAGATCCGGGGGATCAGCCCCAGCATTTT
TRBV6-2/TRBV6-3	TRBJ1-5	-	-	CASSEAVGDSNQPQHF	TGTGCCAGCAGTGAAGCGGTAGGGGACAGCAATCAGCCCCAGCATTTT
TRBV10-3	TRBJ1-1	few	-	CAIIERRGETEAFF	TGTGCCATCATAGAAAGGCGCGGGGAAACTGAAGCTTTCTTT
TRBV6-5	TRBJ2-7	many	-	CASSYSRAGFSYEQYF	TGTGCCAGCAGTTACTCGAGGGCGGGATTCTCTTACGAGCAGTACTTC
TRBV7-8	TRBJ1-1	-	-	CASSLAARSMNTEAFF	TGTGCCAGCAGCTTAGCGGCAAGGAGTATGAACACTGAAGCTTTCTTT
TRBV30	TRBJ1-2	many	-	CAHRRWDYGYTF	TGTGCCCATAGAAGATGGGATTATGGCTACACCTTC
TRBV19	TRBJ1-3	-	-	CASSTLPSSGNTIYF	TGTGCCAGTAGTACCCTACCGAGCTCTGGAAACACCATATATTTT
TRBV20-1	TRBJ1-6	-	-	CSAPDRTNSPLHF	TGCAGTGCTCCTGACAGAACGAATTCACCCCTCCACTTT
TRBV19	TRBJ2-7	few	-	CASSAGSSYEQYF	TGTGCCAGCAGCGCGGGGAGCTCCTACGAGCAGTACTTC
TRBV5-1	TRBJ2-7	few	TRBD2	CASSPSGRADYEQYF	TGCGCCAGCAGCCCCAGCGGGAGGGCCGACTACGAGCAGTACTTC
TRBV10-3	TRBJ1-1	many	-	CAISATVNTEAFF	TGTGCCATCAGTGCCACAGTGAACACTGAAGCTTTCTTT
TRBV12-3/TRBV12-4	TRBJ2-2	few	-	CASARQGNTGELFF	TGTGCCAGTGCTCGGCAGGGGAACACCGGGGAGCTGTTTTTT
TRBV5-1	TRBJ1-1	many	TRBD1	CASSLWTGFDLFF	TGCGCCAGCAGCTTGTGGACAGGGTTTGACCTTTTCTTT
TRBV15	TRBJ1-1	-	-	CATSSGFSEAFF	TGTGCCACCAGCAGTGGGTTTTCGGAAGCTTTCTTT
TRBV30	TRBJ2-7	-	-	CAWRAGSPVHEQYF	TGTGCCTGGAGAGCAGGGTCCCCCGTCCACGAGCAGTACTTC
TRBV27	TRBJ2-2	many	TRBD2	CASSRTSSGELFF	TGTGCCAGCAGCAGGACTAGTTCCGGGGAGCTGTTTTTT
TRBV13	TRBJ2-3	-	TRBD1	CASSLRMGGQGSGTQYF	TGTGCCAGCAGCTTAAGAATGGGGGGACAGGGATCAGGTACGCAGTATTTT
TRBV6-5	TRBJ2-5	-	-	CASSYEKGGLPYFSQYF	TGTGCCAGCAGTTACGAAAAAGGAGGACTTCCCTATTTTTCCCAGTACTTC
TRBV6-1	TRBJ2-2	many	-	CASSEAQTGLNTGELFF	TGTGCCAGCAGTGAGGCGCAGACAGGCCTGAACACCGGGGAGCTGTTTTTT
TRBV15	TRBJ1-1	few	-	CATSREPAANTEAFF	TGTGCCACCAGCAGAGAGCCCGCAGCGAACACTGAAGCTTTCTTT
TRBV27	TRBJ1-1	-	-	CATRTELEAFF	TGTGCCACCCGGACAGAGCTCGAAGCTTTCTTT
TRBV18	TRBJ1-5	few	-	CASSTGSQGQPQHF	TGTGCCAGCTCTACAGGATCTCAGGGACAGCCCCAGCATTTT
TRBV6-1	TRBJ1-2	-	TRBD1	CASRSRGRIDGYTF	TGTGCCAGCAGGAGCAGGGGGCGTATAGATGGCTACACCTTC
TRBV5-5	TRBJ1-2	-	-	CASSLDRTTYGYTF	TGTGCCAGCAGCTTGGACCGTACCACCTATGGCTACACCTTC
TRBV19	TRBJ2-7	-	TRBD2	CASTSSGSNEQYF	TGTGCCAGTACCTCGAGCGGGAGCAACGAGCAGTACTTC
TRBV7-2	TRBJ2-2	-	TRBD1	CASSHHWSGGENTGELFF	TGTGCCAGCAGCCATCACTGGTCAGGGGGCGAGAACACCGGGGAGCTGTTTTTT
TRBV28	TRBJ1-5	-	-	CASSTNRDQPQHF	TGTGCCAGCAGTACAAACAGGGATCAGCCCCAGCATTTT
TRBV20-1	TRBJ1-6	-	-	CSGGRAGDGSPLRF	TGCAGTGGGGGGCGTGCGGGGGATGGATCACCCCTCCGCTTT
TRBV3-1	TRBJ2-2	few	TRBD2	CASSQLGLGENGELFF	TGTGCCAGCAGCCAACTAGGACTAGGCGAGAACGGGGAGCTGTTTTTT
TRBV5-6	TRBJ2-7	once	TRBD2	CASSTSGTTYEQYF	TGTGCCAGCAGCACGTCCGGGACTACCTACGAGCAGTACTTC
TRBV2	TRBJ1-5	few	-	CASSDFSRPQHF	TGTGCCAGCAGCGACTTTTCCCGGCCCCAGCATTTT